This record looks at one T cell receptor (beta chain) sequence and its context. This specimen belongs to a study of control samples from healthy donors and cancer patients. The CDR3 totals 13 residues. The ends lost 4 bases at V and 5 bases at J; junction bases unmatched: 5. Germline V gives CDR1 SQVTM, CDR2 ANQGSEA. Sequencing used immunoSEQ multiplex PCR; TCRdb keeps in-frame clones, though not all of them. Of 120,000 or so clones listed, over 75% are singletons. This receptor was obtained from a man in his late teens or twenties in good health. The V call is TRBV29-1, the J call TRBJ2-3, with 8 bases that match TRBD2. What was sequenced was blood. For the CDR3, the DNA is TGCAGCGTTGTTCCTAGCGGGTTAGATACGCAGTATTTT. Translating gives CSVVPSGLDTQYF.